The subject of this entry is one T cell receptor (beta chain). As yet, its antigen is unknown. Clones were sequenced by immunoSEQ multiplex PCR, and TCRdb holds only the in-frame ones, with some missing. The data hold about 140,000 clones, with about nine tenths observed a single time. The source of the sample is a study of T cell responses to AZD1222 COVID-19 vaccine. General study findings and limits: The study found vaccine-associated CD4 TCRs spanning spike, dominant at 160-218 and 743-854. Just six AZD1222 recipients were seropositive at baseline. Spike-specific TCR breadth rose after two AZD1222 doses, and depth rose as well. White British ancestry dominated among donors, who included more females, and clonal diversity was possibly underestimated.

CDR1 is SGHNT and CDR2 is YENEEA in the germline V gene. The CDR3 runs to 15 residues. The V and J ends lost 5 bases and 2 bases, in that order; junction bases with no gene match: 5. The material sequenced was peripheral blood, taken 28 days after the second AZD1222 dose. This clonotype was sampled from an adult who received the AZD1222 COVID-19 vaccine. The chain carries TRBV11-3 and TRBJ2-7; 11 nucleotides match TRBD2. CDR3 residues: CASSPTSGSAYEQYF. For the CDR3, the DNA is TGTGCCAGCAGCCCAACTAGCGGGAGTGCCTACGAGCAGTACTTC.